These 30 T cell receptor beta chains were all obtained from the same sample, sequenced in a study of monozygotic twins with inflammatory bowel disease. Reanalyzing the 5' RACE reads, TCRdb keeps one entry per CDR3 protein, without DNA. The sample's table shows some 200,000 distinct CDR3 sequences. Source material: blood. Source of these receptors: a human donor with ulcerative colitis or Crohn's disease, or a healthy co-twin of an affected twin (not recorded which).

The chain employs TRBV7-9 and TRBJ2-3; TCRdb outputs TRBD1, but without DNA this stays unchecked. This CDR3 region has 16 residues. Germline V gene lookup returns CDR1 SEHNR and CDR2 FQNEAQ (reference sequence). CDR3 protein: CASSLRGRIPTDTQYF.

The rearrangement joins TRBV5-1 to TRBJ2-3; as DNA is missing, the TRBD2 call by TCRdb cannot be tested. CDR1 is SGHRS and CDR2 is YFSETQ in the germline V gene. This CDR3 has 15 amino acids. The CDR3 protein is CASSLGRATTDTQYF.

This chain links TRBV5-4 with TRBJ2-7; the D call from TCRdb, TRBD1, cannot be confirmed without DNA. The CDR3 contains 14 residues. In germline, CDR1 is SGHNT, CDR2 YYREEE (reference sequence). The CDR3 region is CASSPMGGTYEQYF.

This rearrangement joins TRBV6-5 to TRBJ1-2; TCRdb lists TRBD1, though no DNA is available to test this call. Per germline, CDR1 MNHEY and CDR2 SVGAGI. The CDR3 totals 13 residues. The CDR3 sequence: CASSSQQDYGYTF.

This rearrangement joins TRBV5-1 to TRBJ1-1. CDR3 length equals 14 residues. CDR1 is SGHRS, CDR2 YFSETQ, per germline. The CDR3 here is CASSLGPPNTEAFF.

This chain links TRBV10-3 with TRBJ2-5; as DNA is missing, the TRBD1 call by TCRdb cannot be tested. CDR3 size: 14 residues. Germline CDR1 reads ENHRY; CDR2 reads SYGVKD. CDR3 residues: CAISSRQGGETQYF.

The chain employs TRBV18 and TRBJ2-7; absent DNA, TCRdb's TRBD2 call cannot be checked. Germline V gene sequence: CDR1 KGHSH, CDR2 LQKENI. The CDR3 extends over 14 amino acids. CDR3 protein: CASSPEITGTEQYF. Full variable domain (remainder filled in from reference TRBV18 and TRBJ2-7): NAGVMQNPRHLVRRRGQEARLRCSPMKGHSHVYWYRQLPEEGLKFMVYLQKENIIDESGMPKERFSAEFPKEGPSILRIQQVVRGDSAAYFCASSPEITGTEQYFGPGTRLTVT.

The rearrangement links TRBV18 to TRBJ1-2. The CDR3 is 15 amino acids. Germline lookup yields CDR1 KGHSH and CDR2 LQKENI. CDR3 loop: CASSPRQISNYGYTF.

The chain is built from TRBV7-6 and TRBJ2-3; checking the TCRdb D call of TRBD2 is not possible without DNA. CDR1 and CDR2 (germline): SGHVS, FNYEAQ. This CDR3 has 16 amino acids. The CDR3 spells CASSSNLAGGSRTQYF.

V usage is TRBV20-1 and J usage is TRBJ1-1; no DNA is available, so the TRBD1 call from TCRdb remains unchecked. This CDR3 region has 15 residues. The germline CDR1 and CDR2 sequences are DFQATT and SNEGSKA (reference sequence). CDR3 sequence reads: CSAEPFGGVATEAFF.

This chain uses TRBV7-9 with TRBJ1-1; absent DNA, TCRdb's TRBD1 call cannot be checked. Germline-derived CDR1 and CDR2 are SEHNR and FQNEAQ (reference sequence). The CDR3 length is 14 residues. The CDR3 is CASSLAGGNTEAFF.

The CDR3 loop is CAGKTGVSYNEQFF. The genes are TRBV2 and TRBJ2-1; TCRdb's D call, TRBD1, is unchecked because there is no DNA. CDR1 SNHLY and CDR2 FYNNEI come from the germline V gene. The length of the CDR3 is 14 residues.

The chain links TRBV18 to TRBJ2-2; absent DNA, TCRdb's TRBD1 call cannot be checked. The CDR3 length is 15 residues. Looked up from germline, CDR1 is KGHSH and CDR2 is LQKENI. CDR3 protein: CASSSGTASTGELFF.

V usage is TRBV12-3 or TRBV12-4 and J usage is TRBJ1-1; TCRdb picks TRBD1, but there is no DNA to check that call. The CDR3 consists of 13 residues. This CDR3 reads CASRRQTNTEAFF.

The chain employs TRBV5-1 and TRBJ1-1; checking the TCRdb D call of TRBD1 is not possible without DNA. Germline V gene lookup returns CDR1 SGHRS and CDR2 YFSETQ. The CDR3 has 16 residues. The CDR3 region is CASSLIGVTMNTEAFF. Variable domain in full (rest from reference TRBV5-1 and TRBJ1-1): KAGVTQTPRYLIKTRGQQVTLSCSPISGHRSVSWYQQTPGQGLQFLFEYFSETQRNKGNFPGRFSGRQFSNSRSEMNVSTLELGDSALYLCASSLIGVTMNTEAFFGQGTRLTVV.

The chain couples TRBV20-1 to TRBJ1-2; with no DNA, the TCRdb D assignment of TRBD1 cannot be verified. CDR3 size: 15 residues. Germline CDR1 is DFQATT and CDR2 is SNEGSKA (reference sequence). CDR3 in amino acids: CSARPGGRKDYGYTF.

The chain carries TRBV9 and TRBJ2-1; TCRdb calls TRBD1, which cannot be checked without DNA. Germline CDR1 is SGDLS and CDR2 is YYNGEE. The CDR3 has 15 residues. CDR3: CASSVDGTDYNEQFF. Drawing the rest from reference TRBV9 and TRBJ2-1, the complete variable domain is DSGVTQTPKHLITATGQRVTLRCSPRSGDLSVYWYQQSLDQGLQFLIQYYNGEERAKGNILERFSAQQFPDLHSELNLSSLELGDSALYFCASSVDGTDYNEQFFGPGTRLTVL.

The chain links TRBV20-1 to TRBJ2-2. The CDR3 sequence is 14 residues long. Germline CDR1 reads DFQATT; CDR2 reads SNEGSKA (reference sequence). The CDR3 loop reads CSARDLYATGELFF.

The V and J genes are TRBV5-1 and TRBJ1-2; TCRdb reports TRBD1, a call that lacks DNA to check it against. CDR1 and CDR2 from the germline V gene are SGHRS and YFSETQ. This CDR3 has 14 amino acids. The chain's CDR3 is CASSLGAGIYGYTF. Full variable domain (outside the CDR3, taken from reference TRBV5-1 and TRBJ1-2): KAGVTQTPRYLIKTRGQQVTLSCSPISGHRSVSWYQQTPGQGLQFLFEYFSETQRNKGNFPGRFSGRQFSNSRSEMNVSTLELGDSALYLCASSLGAGIYGYTFGSGTRLTVV.

This rearrangement joins TRBV11-1 to TRBJ2-1; TCRdb outputs TRBD2, but without DNA this stays unchecked. CDR3 length equals 18 residues. The germline V gene has CDR1 SGHAT and CDR2 FQDESV (reference sequence). The CDR3 region is CASSLEAGLVFSYNEQFF.

This chain joins TRBV6-2 or TRBV6-3 and TRBJ2-5; as DNA is missing, the TRBD1 call by TCRdb cannot be tested. The CDR3 spans 14 residues. Germline CDR1 is MNHEY and CDR2 is SVGEGT. The CDR3 protein is CASNPTGYQETQYF.

The CDR3 here is CASRNGANVLTF. The chain recombines TRBV5-6 with TRBJ2-6. This CDR3 comprises 12 residues. The germline CDR1 and CDR2 sequences are SGHDT and YYEEEE.

This chain joins TRBV7-8 and TRBJ2-5; TCRdb's assignment of TRBD1 cannot be checked, as there is no DNA. CDR1 is SGHVS and CDR2 is FQNEAQ in the germline V gene. The CDR3 extends over 14 amino acids. CDR3 amino acids: CASSPTGSQETQYF.

This rearrangement joins TRBV7-9 to TRBJ1-1; TCRdb's assignment of TRBD1 cannot be checked, as there is no DNA. The CDR3 contains 15 residues. In germline, CDR1 is SEHNR, CDR2 FQNEAQ (reference sequence). The CDR3 spells CASSLGGFSPPRAFF.

V gene TRBV7-2 combines with J gene TRBJ2-5; the D call of TRBD1 rests on TCRdb alone, since no DNA is present to check it. The CDR3 totals 16 residues. CDR1 is SGHTA and CDR2 is FQGNSA in the germline V gene. The CDR3 protein is CASSLASSGGWETQYF.

J is TRBJ2-3 and V is TRBV7-2; TCRdb designates TRBD2, a call that cannot be tested without DNA. There are 16 residues in the CDR3. Germline values: CDR1 SGHTA, CDR2 FQGNSA. The CDR3 spells CASSRGEGGITDTQYF.

This chain uses TRBV6-1 with TRBJ1-2. The CDR3 consists of 13 residues. In germline, CDR1 is MNHNS, CDR2 SASEGT. The CDR3 sequence is CAPRESLNYGYTF.

The chain employs TRBV7-7 and TRBJ2-2. CDR3 size: 14 residues. Germline V gives CDR1 SSHAT, CDR2 FNYEAQ (reference sequence). This chain's CDR3 is CASSPNGNTGELFF.

The chain links TRBV29-1 to TRBJ2-3; the D call from TCRdb, TRBD1, cannot be confirmed without DNA. The CDR3 contains 14 residues. Germline V CDR1 and CDR2: SQVTM, ANQGSEA. CDR3: CSVEAGHATDTQYF.

The chain carries TRBV6-1 and TRBJ1-5; TCRdb picks TRBD1, but there is no DNA to check that call. From germline, CDR1 is MNHNS and CDR2 SASEGT. The CDR3 consists of 14 residues. This CDR3 reads CASRPWDSYQPQHF.